The 10 T cell receptor beta chains listed next were all sequenced from one sample in a study of T cells in Graves' hyperthyroidism and ophthalmopathy. RNA transcripts were the template for amplifying TCR beta CDR3 regions. When the TCR CDR3 underwent first-round RT-PCR, the HTBI primer set was used. TCRdb fed the multiplex PCR reads into MiXCR, producing one record per CDR3 protein. The table records roughly 240,000 distinct CDR3 sequences, about 25% of them present only once. Input material: blood. Receptors were obtained from a woman aged 40 to 55 with Graves' ophthalmopathy.

This clonotype was detected many times. The CDR3 nucleotides read TGTGCCACCCGAACAGGGGTCAATCAGCCCCAGCATTTT. It codes for CATRTGVNQPQHF. The chain is built from TRBV6-1 and TRBJ1-5; the match to TRBD1 covers 7 bases. Per germline, CDR1 MNHNS and CDR2 SASEGT. The CDR3 extends over 13 amino acids. The junction had 6 bases not matched to a gene; V was cut back by 10 bases and J by 3 bases.

This clonotype appeared many times. The V gene is TRBV4-2, the J gene TRBJ2-7, with unresolved D. Trimming took 0 bases from V and 7 from J, leaving 4 bases between them. CDR1 is LGHNA, CDR2 YNFKEQ, per germline. This CDR3 comprises 11 residues. The CDR3 coding sequence is TGTGCCAGCAGCCAAGACCGAGAGCAGTACTTC. Translated, it gives CASSQDREQYF.

This clonotype was seen at least ten times. This chain uses TRBV6-2 or TRBV6-3 with TRBJ2-7; D is unresolved. CDR3 length: 13 amino acids. V dropped 4 bases and J dropped 3 bases, with 10 bases sitting between them. Germline V CDR1 and CDR2: MNHEY, SVGEGT. The CDR3 region has the DNA TGTGCCAGCAGTTTTACGGCAAACTACGAGCAGTACTTC. This gives the protein CASSFTANYEQYF.

Here the CDR3 DNA reads TGTGCCAGCCGGGGCCAGAACACTGAAGCTTTCTTT. Residues: CASRGQNTEAFF. The chain carries TRBV12-3 or TRBV12-4 and TRBJ1-1; the D gene is possibly TRBD1 (5 bases). Trimming shortened V by 8 bases and J by 1 base, and 8 bases separated the two germline ends. The CDR3 extends over 12 amino acids.

This clonotype was seen a single time. The gene calls are TRBV6-2 or TRBV6-3 and TRBJ2-4; the match to TRBD1 covers 8 bases. The CDR3 is 16 residues long. V lost 0 bases, J lost 6 bases, and 7 bases stayed unmatched. Germline V gene lookup returns CDR1 MNHEY and CDR2 SVGEGT. The CDR3 loop reads CASSYSPRGRANIQYF. As DNA, the CDR3 is TGTGCCAGCAGTTACTCTCCCAGGGGGCGCGCAAACATTCAGTACTTC.

The sample holds many counts of this clonotype. J is TRBJ2-2 and V is TRBV25-1; TRBD1 matches 7 bases. Losses at the gene ends were 4 bases for V and 8 bases for J; bases not matched to a gene: 4. From germline, CDR1 is MGHDK and CDR2 SYGVNS. This CDR3 comprises 13 residues. The CDR3 DNA reads as TGTGCCAGCAGTGGAACAGGGGCGGGGGAGCTGTTTTTT. It specifies CASSGTGAGELFF.

The table lists this clonotype with many counts. The rearrangement links TRBV12-3 or TRBV12-4 to TRBJ1-2, with 8 bases that match TRBD1. The CDR3 runs 12 residues. The trim removed 7 bases at V and 8 bases at J, leaving 6 bases unmatched. The CDR3 loop is CASNKQGVGYTF. CDR3 in DNA: TGTGCCAGCAACAAACAGGGGGTCGGCTACACCTTC.

This clonotype was picked up many times. V gene TRBV6-1 combines with J gene TRBJ2-7, with 8 bases that match TRBD2. V lost 4 bases and J lost 0; bases outside the gene matches: 5. Per the germline V gene, CDR1 is MNHNS and CDR2 is SASEGT. There are 15 residues in the CDR3. The CDR3 region is CASSGLASSSYEQYF. The CDR3 nucleotides are TGTGCCAGCAGTGGACTAGCGAGCAGCTCCTACGAGCAGTACTTC.

This clonotype was counted many times. V usage is TRBV5-1 and J usage is TRBJ2-5; 8 bases are a match to TRBD1. The V gene's germline CDR1 is SGHRS and CDR2 YFSETQ. V was clipped by 6 bases and J by 2 bases; unmatched bases: 9. The CDR3 is 15 residues long. The DNA of the CDR3 is TGCGCCAGCATTCCGACAGGGGCCTCTCAAGAGACCCAGTACTTC. It translates to CASIPTGASQETQYF.

A few counts support this clonotype. This chain uses TRBV6-1 with TRBJ2-7; the match to TRBD1 covers 7 bases. V gave up 6 bases and J gave up 2 bases; unmatched junction bases: 4. This CDR3 spans 13 amino acids. Germline CDR1 MNHNS, CDR2 SASEGT. This CDR3 is CASRGTDTYEQYF. CDR3 coding DNA: TGTGCCAGCAGGGGGACAGATACCTACGAGCAGTACTTC.